These T cell receptor beta chains were read from a single sample in a study of blood T cell repertoires in COVID-19. The data were produced by immunoSEQ multiplex PCR, yet TCRdb's version contains in-frame clones alone and is incomplete. The sample comprises around 210,000 clones, about 80% of which are singletons, and 7.5% to 9% rests with the top ten. The sample was peripheral blood. The receptors come from a woman of 80 years or more with COVID-19, enrolled during active disease. The CDR3 runs from the conserved cysteine through the conserved F or W. The order of the fields is J gene, D gene, clone size, V gene, CDR3 protein, CDR3 DNA. A D gene is named only where the DNA matches it firmly. Clone size is stated in some rows and not others, as once, few, many or a class when expanded.

j_call: TRBJ1-2; d_call: -; clone_size: -; v_call: TRBV19; cdr3_aa: CASCRAQGLYGYTF; cdr3_nt: TGTGCCAGTTGCCGTGCCCAGGGGCTCTATGGCTACACCTTC
j_call: TRBJ2-5; d_call: TRBD1; clone_size: -; v_call: TRBV19; cdr3_aa: CASSQGVVETQYF; cdr3_nt: TGTGCCAGTAGTCAGGGGGTGGTGGAGACCCAGTACTTC
j_call: TRBJ2-1; d_call: TRBD1; clone_size: once; v_call: TRBV29-1; cdr3_aa: CSVGQGAGEQFF; cdr3_nt: TGCAGCGTTGGCCAGGGGGCGGGAGAGCAGTTCTTC
j_call: TRBJ2-2; d_call: -; clone_size: once; v_call: TRBV5-4; cdr3_aa: CASSLGGLYTGELFF; cdr3_nt: TGTGCCAGCAGCTTGGGAGGTCTATACACCGGGGAGCTGTTTTTT
j_call: TRBJ1-1; d_call: -; clone_size: -; v_call: TRBV2; cdr3_aa: CASSMGQQNTEAFF; cdr3_nt: TGTGCCAGCAGCATGGGACAACAGAACACTGAAGCTTTCTTT
j_call: TRBJ2-5; d_call: TRBD1; clone_size: -; v_call: TRBV10-3; cdr3_aa: CATPGQGAGETQYF; cdr3_nt: TGTGCCACCCCGGGACAGGGGGCAGGAGAGACCCAGTACTTC
j_call: TRBJ2-3; d_call: TRBD2; clone_size: -; v_call: TRBV6-6; cdr3_aa: CASSRSGRGGGTDTQYF; cdr3_nt: TGTGCCAGCAGTCGGTCCGGGCGGGGGGGTGGCACAGATACGCAGTATTTT
j_call: TRBJ1-3; d_call: -; clone_size: -; v_call: TRBV21-1; cdr3_aa: CASSNFSCGNTIYF; cdr3_nt: TGTGCCAGCAGCAATTTCAGTTGTGGAAACACCATATATTTT
j_call: TRBJ1-5; d_call: TRBD1; clone_size: -; v_call: TRBV19; cdr3_aa: CASSIQGARRPQHF; cdr3_nt: TGTGCCAGTAGTATCCAGGGGGCTCGGCGGCCCCAGCATTTT
j_call: TRBJ2-1; d_call: TRBD2; clone_size: -; v_call: TRBV7-6; cdr3_aa: CASSWRLAGGYNEQFF; cdr3_nt: TGTGCCAGCAGCTGGCGACTAGCGGGGGGCTACAATGAGCAGTTCTTC
j_call: TRBJ2-3; d_call: -; clone_size: -; v_call: TRBV4-1; cdr3_aa: CASSPRRGLTDTQYF; cdr3_nt: TGCGCCAGCAGCCCTAGGAGGGGCCTAACAGATACGCAGTATTTT
j_call: TRBJ1-2; d_call: -; clone_size: -; v_call: TRBV10-1; cdr3_aa: CASSESRAGDGYTF; cdr3_nt: TGCGCCAGCAGTGAGTCGAGGGCGGGGGATGGCTACACCTTC
j_call: TRBJ1-1; d_call: -; clone_size: -; v_call: TRBV7-8; cdr3_aa: CASSTSLGLGGGTEAFF; cdr3_nt: TGTGCCAGCAGCACAAGCCTGGGCCTGGGGGGTGGCACTGAAGCTTTCTTT
j_call: TRBJ2-5; d_call: -; clone_size: -; v_call: TRBV12-3/TRBV12-4; cdr3_aa: CASSSSGETQYF; cdr3_nt: TGTGCCAGCAGTTCTTCCGGAGAGACCCAGTACTTC
j_call: TRBJ1-5; d_call: TRBD1; clone_size: -; v_call: TRBV19; cdr3_aa: CASSIGEGTGYLLF; cdr3_nt: TGTGCCAGTAGTATAGGGGAGGGGACAGGGTACCTCCTTTTT